This section outlines one TCR beta chain sequence together with its context. What it binds is unknown. One base away lies a much larger clone, so this may be a sequencing read error. This record comes from a study of spatial heterogeneity in lung cancer. Across the study: Among detected sequences, beta-chain ones consistently exceeded alpha-chain ones in number. Within raw reads, each unique TCR and UMI combination appeared on average more than ten times.

MiXCR was run by TCRdb on the 5' RACE reads, yielding one entry per CDR3 protein. The repertoire holds about 3,800 distinct CDR3 sequences, with about 8% as singletons. Study-level findings and limits: Ubiquitous expanded tumor TCRs showed up in blood more at resection than follow-up.

Described time point: sample taken at primary tumor resection. Researchers sequenced whole RNA taken from tumor, nontumor lung or frozen PBMC without sorting. The donors comprised around 72 untreated early-stage non-small cell lung cancer patients. Sequencing was performed on PBMCs, taken at surgery. The receptor was isolated from a female donor with early-stage non-small cell lung cancer.

Here the CDR3 DNA reads TGTGCCTGGAGTGCACGGAACGCTGAAGGTTTCTTT. It specifies CAWSARNAEGFF. This rearrangement joins TRBV30 to TRBJ1-1, with unresolved D. CDR3 size: 12 residues. The V gene's germline CDR1 is GTSNPN and CDR2 SVGIG (reference sequence).